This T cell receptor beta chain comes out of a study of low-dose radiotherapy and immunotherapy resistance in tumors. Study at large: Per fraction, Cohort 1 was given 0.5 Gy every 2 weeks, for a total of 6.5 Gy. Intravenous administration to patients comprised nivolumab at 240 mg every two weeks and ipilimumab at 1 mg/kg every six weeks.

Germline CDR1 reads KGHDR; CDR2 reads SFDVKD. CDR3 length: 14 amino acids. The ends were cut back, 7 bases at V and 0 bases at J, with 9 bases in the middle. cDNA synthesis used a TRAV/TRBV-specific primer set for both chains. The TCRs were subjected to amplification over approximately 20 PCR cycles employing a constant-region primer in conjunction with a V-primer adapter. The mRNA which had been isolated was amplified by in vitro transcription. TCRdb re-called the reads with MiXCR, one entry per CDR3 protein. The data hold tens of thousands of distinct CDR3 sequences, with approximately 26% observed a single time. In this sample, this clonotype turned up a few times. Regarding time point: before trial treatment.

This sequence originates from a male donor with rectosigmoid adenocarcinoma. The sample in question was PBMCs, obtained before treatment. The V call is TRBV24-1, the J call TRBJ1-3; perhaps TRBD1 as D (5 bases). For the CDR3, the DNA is TGTGCCACCAGCGACAGTTACTCTGGAAACACCATATATTTT. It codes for CATSDSYSGNTIYF.